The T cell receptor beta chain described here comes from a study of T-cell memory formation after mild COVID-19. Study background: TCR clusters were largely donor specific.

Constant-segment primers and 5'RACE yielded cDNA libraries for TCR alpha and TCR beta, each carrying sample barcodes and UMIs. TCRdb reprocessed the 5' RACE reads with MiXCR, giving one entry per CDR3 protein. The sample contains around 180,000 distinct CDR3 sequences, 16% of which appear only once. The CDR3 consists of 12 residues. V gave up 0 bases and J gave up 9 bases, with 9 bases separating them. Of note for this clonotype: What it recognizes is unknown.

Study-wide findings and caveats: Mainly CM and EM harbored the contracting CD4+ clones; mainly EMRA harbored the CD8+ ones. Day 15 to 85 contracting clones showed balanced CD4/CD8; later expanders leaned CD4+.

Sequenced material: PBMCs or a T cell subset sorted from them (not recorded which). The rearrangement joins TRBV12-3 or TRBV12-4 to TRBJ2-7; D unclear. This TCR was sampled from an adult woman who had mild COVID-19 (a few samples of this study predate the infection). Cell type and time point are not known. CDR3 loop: CASSLARLGQYF. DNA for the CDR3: TGTGCCAGCAGTTTAGCTAGGCTTGGGCAGTACTTC.